The 19 T cell receptor beta chains below all came from one sample that was sequenced in a study of beta chain features in type 1 diabetes. Since all of the isolated RNA was reverse transcribed, expressed TCRB transcripts were what got sequenced. Some clones are missing from TCRdb's copy, which holds only in-frame ones; the method was immunoSEQ multiplex PCR. The sample lists about 290,000 clones; around 7.3% were seen once. The material sequenced was central memory CD4+ T cells from blood. Receptors originate from a woman aged 18-29 years in good health.

This clone has a handful of counts. The chain employs TRBV5-1 and TRBJ2-3, with 13 bases fitting TRBD2. From germline, CDR1 is SGHRS and CDR2 YFSETQ. The CDR3 totals 16 residues. J was trimmed by 6 bases and V by 4 bases; bases with no gene match: 8. CDR3 loop: CASSIGLAGVTDTQYF. CDR3 DNA sequence: TGCGCCAGCAGCATAGGACTAGCGGGGGTTACGGATACGCAGTATTTT.

A few counts support this clone. The rearrangement joins TRBV7-2 to TRBJ2-5, with D perhaps matching TRBD2 (6 bases). The CDR3 sequence is 17 residues long. Germline V gene sequence: CDR1 SGHTA, CDR2 FQGNSA. V was cut by 1 base and J by 2 bases, with 17 bases left in between. The CDR3 nucleotides read TGTGCCAGCAGCTTAGGCCTCATGCAAGGGAGGCAAGAGACCCAGTACTTC. As protein: CASSLGLMQGRQETQYF.

This sequence joins TRBV19 and TRBJ1-5; D might be TRBD1 (6 bases). Germline loops: CDR1 LNHDA, CDR2 SQIVND (reference sequence). The germline V and J ends were trimmed by 6 bases and 0 bases, with 12 bases remaining between them. The CDR3 totals 15 residues. DNA of the CDR3: TGTGCCAGTAGCACGACAGGACATAGCAATCAGCCCCAGCATTTT. Translating gives CASSTTGHSNQPQHF.

V usage is TRBV28 and J usage is TRBJ2-3; 9 bases fit TRBD2. V lost 2 bases, J lost 6 bases, and 9 bases stayed unmatched. CDR1 is MDHEN, CDR2 SYDVKM, per germline. This CDR3 region has 16 residues. The chain's CDR3 is CASSLASSGDRDTQYF. The CDR3 DNA is TGTGCCAGCAGTTTAGCCTCTAGCGGGGATAGGGATACGCAGTATTTT. Full variable domain (missing parts from reference TRBV28 and TRBJ2-3): DVKVTQSSRYLVKRTGEKVFLECVQDMDHENMFWYRQDPGLGLRLIYFSYDVKMKEKGDIPEGYSVSREKKERFSLILESASTNQTSMYLCASSLASSGDRDTQYFGPGTRLTVL.

The CDR3 spells CASSPGQGVGEAFF. The CDR3 nucleotides are TGTGCCAGCAGCCCGGGACAGGGGGTTGGAGAAGCTTTCTTT. The chain has TRBV4-2 and TRBJ1-1; 11 bases line up with TRBD1. Trimming cost V 4 bases and J 8 bases; bases outside gene matches: 6. The germline V gene encodes CDR1 LGHNA and CDR2 YNFKEQ. This CDR3 contains 14 residues.

The chain joins TRBV7-2 to TRBJ2-3, with TRBD2 identical over 9 bases. Trimming cost V 8 bases and J 1 base; bases outside gene matches: 4. The CDR3 is 14 amino acids. CDR1 and CDR2 from the germline V gene are SGHTA and FQGNSA. CDR3 sequence reads: CASCRTSGTDTQYF. The CDR3 DNA sequence: TGTGCCAGCTGCCGGACTAGCGGCACAGATACGCAGTATTTT.

This clone was recorded a few times. It differs at one base from a far larger clone, so likely a read error. The CDR3 DNA follows: TGTGCCAGCAGCTTGATTGGGGACACCGGGGAGCTGTTTTTT. As protein: CASSLIGDTGELFF. The chain links TRBV5-4 to TRBJ2-2; D unresolved. Trimming took 1 base from V and 3 from J, leaving 7 bases between them. The CDR3 has 14 amino acids. Germline V lookup: CDR1 SGHNT, CDR2 YYREEE (reference sequence). The complete variable domain, with remaining parts taken from reference TRBV5-4 and TRBJ2-2, reads ETGVTQSPTHLIKTRGQQVTLRCSSQSGHNTVSWYQQALGQGPQFIFQYYREEENGRGNFPPRFSGLQFPNYSSELNVNALELDDSALYLCASSLIGDTGELFFGEGSRLTVL.

This clone was detected a few times. The chain carries TRBV18 and TRBJ2-1; possible D gene TRBD1, 6 bases. The CDR3 has 12 amino acids. Germline CDR1 KGHSH, CDR2 LQKENI. Trimming removed 2 bases at V and 8 bases at J, with 7 bases between. CDR3 protein: CASSPNRDEQFF. In DNA, the CDR3 is TGTGCCAGCTCACCAAACAGGGATGAGCAGTTCTTC.

This clone appeared a few times. This chain uses TRBV18 with TRBJ1-5, with D possibly matching TRBD1 (6 bases). In germline, CDR1 is KGHSH, CDR2 LQKENI. The CDR3 length is 15 residues. With 0 bases removed from V and 3 bases from J, the gap between germline ends came to 9 bases. The DNA of the CDR3 is TGTGCCAGCTCACCACCGGGGGCGATCAATCAGCCCCAGCATTTT. This translates into CASSPPGAINQPQHF.

The V call is TRBV25-1, the J call TRBJ2-3, with D possibly being TRBD1 or TRBD2 (6 bases each). The CDR3 sequence is 16 residues long. V shed 4 bases and J shed 4 bases, with 18 bases lying between them. Germline CDR1 MGHDK, CDR2 SYGVNS. The CDR3 spells CASSAPTLRGADTQYF. CDR3 sequence (DNA): TGTGCCAGCAGTGCCCCTACGTTAAGGGGGGCAGATACGCAGTATTTT.

This chain links TRBV15 with TRBJ2-7; 8 positions agree with TRBD2. Germline assignment: CDR1 LNHNV and CDR2 YYDKDF (reference sequence). The CDR3 loop spans 15 amino acids. V shed 1 base, J shed 7 bases, and the junction held 9 bases outside the gene matches. The CDR3 DNA reads as TGTGCCACCAGCAGAGGGTCCAGCGGGAGTACGGAGCAGTACTTC. Translation: CATSRGSSGSTEQYF.

The gene calls are TRBV9 and TRBJ1-3, with D perhaps matching TRBD1 (5 bases). Per the germline V gene, CDR1 is SGDLS and CDR2 is YYNGEE. The ends were cut back, 0 bases at V and 0 bases at J, with 10 bases in the middle. The CDR3 consists of 16 residues. The CDR3 coding sequence is TGTGCCAGCAGCGTAGAACAGGCTTACTCTGGAAACACCATATATTTT. Its translation: CASSVEQAYSGNTIYF.

This chain uses TRBV7-2 with TRBJ1-6, with unresolved D. V was cut by 6 bases and J by 11 bases, with 11 bases left in between. The CDR3 runs 12 residues. The V gene's germline CDR1 is SGHTA and CDR2 FQGNSA. The CDR3: CASRPTRAPLHF. For the CDR3, the DNA is TGTGCCAGCAGACCTACTCGGGCACCCCTCCACTTT.

There are a few counts of this clone. This chain connects TRBV7-3 to TRBJ2-3; 7 bases align to TRBD2. Germline CDR1 is SGHTA and CDR2 is FQGTGA. The trim removed 3 bases at V and 0 bases at J, leaving 3 bases unmatched. There are 15 residues in the CDR3. The CDR3 loop is CASSLFSGSTDTQYF. CDR3 nucleotide sequence: TGTGCCAGCAGCTTGTTTAGCGGGAGCACAGATACGCAGTATTTT.

Concerning this clone itself: A much larger clone lies one base from this, so it may be a read error. Other DNA variants within this sample encode the same CDR3. This chain uses TRBV11-2 with TRBJ2-3; D is uncertain. This CDR3 is built from 11 residues. CDR1 is SGHAT and CDR2 is FQNNGV in the germline V gene. Trimming stripped 5 bases from V and 2 bases from J, with 2 bases between. CDR3 loop: CASSLTDTQYF. CDR3 in DNA: TGTGCCAGCAGCCTCACAGATACGCAGTATTTT.

This rearrangement joins TRBV28 to TRBJ1-6; 8 bases are shared with TRBD1. Trimming took 6 bases from V and 7 from J; bases not matched to a gene: 14. This CDR3 contains 17 residues. Germline values: CDR1 MDHEN, CDR2 SYDVKM. As DNA, the CDR3 is TGTGCCAGCAGAGTACAGGGGGTGAATTCCGGAAATTCACCCCTCCACTTT. This encodes CASRVQGVNSGNSPLHF. Supplemented by reference TRBV28 and TRBJ1-6, the full variable domain reads DVKVTQSSRYLVKRTGEKVFLECVQDMDHENMFWYRQDPGLGLRLIYFSYDVKMKEKGDIPEGYSVSREKKERFSLILESASTNQTSMYLCASRVQGVNSGNSPLHFGNGTRLTVT.

This clone was counted ten times or more. This sequence joins TRBV7-9 and TRBJ2-7; the D gene is possibly TRBD1 (6 bases). Per germline, CDR1 SEHNR and CDR2 FQNEAQ (reference sequence). V was cut by 11 bases and J by 3 bases, with 14 bases left in between. The CDR3 runs 12 residues. The chain's CDR3 is CAGSTGVYEQYF. The CDR3 nucleotides read TGTGCCGGATCGACAGGCGTCTACGAGCAGTACTTC.

This clone was found many times. The chain recombines TRBV6-1 with TRBJ2-2, with TRBD1 identical over 7 bases. The CDR3 spans 15 residues. The V gene end was trimmed by 6 bases and the J gene end by 7 bases; junction bases not matched to a gene: 11. Germline CDR1 is MNHNS and CDR2 is SASEGT. The CDR3 protein is CASRPTGQSIGELFF. The DNA of the CDR3 is TGTGCCAGCAGGCCGACAGGGCAGTCCATCGGGGAGCTGTTTTTT.

The genes are TRBV2 and TRBJ2-7, with TRBD2 matching over 12 bases. V shed 5 bases and J 2 bases; nucleotides not matched to a gene: 4. CDR1 and CDR2 (germline): SNHLY, FYNNEI. This CDR3 is built from 15 residues. This CDR3 is CASSLAGGRPYEQYF. The CDR3 bases are TGTGCCAGCAGTCTAGCGGGAGGGCGGCCCTACGAGCAGTACTTC. Together with reference TRBV2 and TRBJ2-7, the CDR3 gives the full variable domain: EPEVTQTPSHQVTQMGQEVILRCVPISNHLYFYWYRQILGQKVEFLVSFYNNEISEKSEIFDDQFSVERPDGSNFTLKIRSTKLEDSAMYFCASSLAGGRPYEQYFGPGTRLTVT.